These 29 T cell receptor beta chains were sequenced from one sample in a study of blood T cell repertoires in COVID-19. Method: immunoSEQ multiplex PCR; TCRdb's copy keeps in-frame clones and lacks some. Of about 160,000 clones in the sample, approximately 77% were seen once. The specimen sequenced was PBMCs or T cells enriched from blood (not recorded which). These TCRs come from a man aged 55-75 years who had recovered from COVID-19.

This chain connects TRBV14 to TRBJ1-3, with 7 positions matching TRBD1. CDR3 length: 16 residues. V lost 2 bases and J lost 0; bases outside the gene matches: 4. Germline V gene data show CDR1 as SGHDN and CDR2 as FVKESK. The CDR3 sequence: CASSQWTGISGNTIYF. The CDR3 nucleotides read TGTGCCAGCAGCCAATGGACAGGAATCTCTGGAAACACCATATATTTT.

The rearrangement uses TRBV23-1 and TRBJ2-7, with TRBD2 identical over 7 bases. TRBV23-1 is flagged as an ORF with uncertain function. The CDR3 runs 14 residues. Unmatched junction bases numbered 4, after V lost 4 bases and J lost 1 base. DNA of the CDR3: TGCGCCAGCAGTCGGGAGGGTCAGTCCTACGAGCAGTACTTC. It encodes CASSREGQSYEQYF.

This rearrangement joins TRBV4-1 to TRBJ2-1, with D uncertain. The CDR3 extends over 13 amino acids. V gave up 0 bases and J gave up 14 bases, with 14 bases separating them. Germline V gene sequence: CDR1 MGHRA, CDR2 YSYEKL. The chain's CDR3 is CASSQDLPNAEFF. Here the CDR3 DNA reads TGCGCCAGCAGCCAAGATCTACCCAACGCTGAGTTCTTC.

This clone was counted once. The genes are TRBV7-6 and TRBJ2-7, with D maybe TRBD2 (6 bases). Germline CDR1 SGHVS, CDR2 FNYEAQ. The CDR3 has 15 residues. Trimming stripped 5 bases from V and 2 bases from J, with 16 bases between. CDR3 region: CASSPRAGSTYEQYF. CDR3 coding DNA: TGTGCCAGCAGCCCCCGTGCCGGGAGTACCTACGAGCAGTACTTC.

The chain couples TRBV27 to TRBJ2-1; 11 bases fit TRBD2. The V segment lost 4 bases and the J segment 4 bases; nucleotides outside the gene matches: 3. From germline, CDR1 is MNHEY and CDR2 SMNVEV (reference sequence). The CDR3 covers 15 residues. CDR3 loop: CASSYGTSGYNEQFF. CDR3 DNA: TGTGCCAGCAGTTATGGGACTAGCGGATACAATGAGCAGTTCTTC.

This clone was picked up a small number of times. CDR3 DNA: TGTGCCAGCAGCTTCGGAAGCAGGGCGACCTACGAGCAGTACTTC. Amino acids: CASSFGSRATYEQYF. The chain uses TRBV7-2 and TRBJ2-7; weak D call: TRBD1 (5 bases). CDR1 SGHTA and CDR2 FQGNSA come from the germline V gene. Trimming removed 3 bases at V and 2 bases at J, with 14 bases between. This CDR3 comprises 15 residues.

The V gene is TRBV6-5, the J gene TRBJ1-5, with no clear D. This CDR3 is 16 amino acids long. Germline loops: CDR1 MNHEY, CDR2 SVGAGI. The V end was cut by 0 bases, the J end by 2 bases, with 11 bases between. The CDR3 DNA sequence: TGTGCCAGCAGTTACTCGTCGGGTAGTGGCAATCAGCCCCAGCATTTT. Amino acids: CASSYSSGSGNQPQHF.

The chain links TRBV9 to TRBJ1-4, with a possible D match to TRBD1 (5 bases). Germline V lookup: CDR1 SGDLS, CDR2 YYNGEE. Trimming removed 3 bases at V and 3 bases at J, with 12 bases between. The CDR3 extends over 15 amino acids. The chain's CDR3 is CASSGRQYANEKLFF. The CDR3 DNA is TGTGCCAGCAGCGGCCGACAGTACGCTAATGAAAAACTGTTTTTT.

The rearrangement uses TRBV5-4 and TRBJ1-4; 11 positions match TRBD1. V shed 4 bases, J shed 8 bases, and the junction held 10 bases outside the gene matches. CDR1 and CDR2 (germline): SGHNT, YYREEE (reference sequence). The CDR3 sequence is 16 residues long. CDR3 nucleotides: TGTGCCAGCAGCGAACGGACCGGGACAGGGGGAGAAAAACTGTTTTTT. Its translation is CASSERTGTGGEKLFF.

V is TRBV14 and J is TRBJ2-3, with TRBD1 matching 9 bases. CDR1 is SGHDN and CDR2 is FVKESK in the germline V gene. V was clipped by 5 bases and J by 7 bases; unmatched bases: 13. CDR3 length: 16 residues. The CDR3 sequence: CASSTRPGQGGNTQYF. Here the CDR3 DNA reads TGTGCCAGCAGCACCCGTCCGGGACAGGGAGGGAATACGCAGTATTTT.

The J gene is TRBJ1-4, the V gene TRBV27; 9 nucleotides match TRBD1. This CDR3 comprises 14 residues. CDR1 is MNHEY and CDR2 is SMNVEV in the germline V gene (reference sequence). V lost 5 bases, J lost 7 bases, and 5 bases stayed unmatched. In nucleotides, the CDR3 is TGTGCCAGCAGTCAGGACAGGGGCCGTGAAAAACTGTTTTTT. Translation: CASSQDRGREKLFF.

CDR3 region: CASSIGQGLGNQPQHF. CDR3 in DNA: TGTGCCAGTAGTATAGGGCAGGGTTTGGGCAATCAGCCCCAGCATTTT. The chain joins TRBV19 to TRBJ1-5; D may be TRBD1 (5 bases). The germline V gene encodes CDR1 LNHDA and CDR2 SQIVND (reference sequence). CDR3 size: 16 residues. Trimming stripped 1 base from V and 2 bases from J, with 12 bases between.

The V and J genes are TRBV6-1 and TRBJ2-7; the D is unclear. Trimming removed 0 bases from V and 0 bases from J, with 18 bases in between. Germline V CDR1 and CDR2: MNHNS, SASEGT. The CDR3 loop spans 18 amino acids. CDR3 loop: CASSEAKVVAGASYEQYF. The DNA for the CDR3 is TGTGCCAGCAGTGAAGCGAAGGTGGTGGCAGGCGCCTCCTACGAGCAGTACTTC.

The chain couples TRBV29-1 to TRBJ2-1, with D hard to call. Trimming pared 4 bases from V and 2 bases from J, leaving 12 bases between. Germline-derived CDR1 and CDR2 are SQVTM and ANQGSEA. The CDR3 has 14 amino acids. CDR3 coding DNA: TGCAGCGTTGCATCTAGTGGCCCCTACAATGAGCAGTTCTTC. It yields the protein CSVASSGPYNEQFF.

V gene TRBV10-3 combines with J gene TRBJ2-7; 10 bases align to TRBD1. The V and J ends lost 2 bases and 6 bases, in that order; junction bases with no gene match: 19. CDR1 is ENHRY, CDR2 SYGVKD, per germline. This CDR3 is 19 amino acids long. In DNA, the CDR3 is TGTGCCATCAGTGAGCCACCCCCGGGACAGGGGTATAGGAGGGGCGAGCAGTACTTC. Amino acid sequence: CAISEPPPGQGYRRGEQYF.

CDR3 in amino acids: CATSTDSGRDEQFF. In DNA form, the CDR3 reads TGTGCCACCAGCACGGATAGCGGTAGGGATGAGCAGTTCTTC. This sequence joins TRBV15 and TRBJ2-1; a possible D gene is TRBD2 (6 bases). Between the trimmed V and J ends, which lost 4 bases and 8 bases, there was a span of 15 bases. This CDR3 region has 14 residues. Germline loops: CDR1 LNHNV, CDR2 YYDKDF (reference sequence).

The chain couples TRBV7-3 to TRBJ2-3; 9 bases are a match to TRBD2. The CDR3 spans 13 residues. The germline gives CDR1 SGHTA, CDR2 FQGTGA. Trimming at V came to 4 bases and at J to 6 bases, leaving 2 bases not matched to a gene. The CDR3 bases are TGTGCCAGCAGCTGGACTAGCGAGGATACGCAGTATTTT. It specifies CASSWTSEDTQYF. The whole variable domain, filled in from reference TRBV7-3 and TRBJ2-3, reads GAGVSQTPSNKVTEKGKYVELRCDPISGHTALYWYRQSLGQGPEFLIYFQGTGAADDSGLPNDRFFAVRPEGSVSTLKIQRTERGDSAVYLCASSWTSEDTQYFGPGTRLTVL.

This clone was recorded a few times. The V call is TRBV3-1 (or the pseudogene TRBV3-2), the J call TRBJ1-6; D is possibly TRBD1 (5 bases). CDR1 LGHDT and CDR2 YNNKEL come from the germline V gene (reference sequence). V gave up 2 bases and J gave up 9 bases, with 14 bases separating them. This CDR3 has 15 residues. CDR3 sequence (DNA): TGTGCCAGCAGCCAACTCGATGGCCAGGGTTCACCCCTCCACTTT. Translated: CASSQLDGQGSPLHF.

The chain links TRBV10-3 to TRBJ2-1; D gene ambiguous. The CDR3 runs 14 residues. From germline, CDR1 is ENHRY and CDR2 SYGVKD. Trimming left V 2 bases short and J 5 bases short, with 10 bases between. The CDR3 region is CAISERLLNNEQFF. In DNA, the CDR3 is TGTGCCATCAGTGAGAGACTCTTAAACAATGAGCAGTTCTTC.

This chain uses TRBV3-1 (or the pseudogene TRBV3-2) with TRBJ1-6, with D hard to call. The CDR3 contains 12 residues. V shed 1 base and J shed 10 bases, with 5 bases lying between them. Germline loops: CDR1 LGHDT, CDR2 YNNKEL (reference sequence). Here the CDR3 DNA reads TGTGCCAGCAGCCAAGTAAAATCACCCCTCCACTTT. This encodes CASSQVKSPLHF.

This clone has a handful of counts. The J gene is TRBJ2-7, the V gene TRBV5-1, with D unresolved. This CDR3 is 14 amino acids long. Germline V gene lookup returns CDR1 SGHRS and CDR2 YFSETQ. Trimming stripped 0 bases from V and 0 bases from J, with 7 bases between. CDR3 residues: CASSLGGVSYEQYF. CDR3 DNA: TGCGCCAGCAGCTTGGGAGGAGTCTCCTACGAGCAGTACTTC.

CDR3 DNA: TGTGCCAGCAGCTTAGGGGCTTTGTACGAGCAGTACTTC. Translated: CASSLGALYEQYF. J is TRBJ2-7 and V is TRBV13; D gene unclear. Trimming took off 0 bases at V and 4 bases at J, with 7 bases between the two ends. Germline V CDR1 and CDR2: PRHDT, FYEKMQ (reference sequence). The CDR3 sequence is 13 residues long.

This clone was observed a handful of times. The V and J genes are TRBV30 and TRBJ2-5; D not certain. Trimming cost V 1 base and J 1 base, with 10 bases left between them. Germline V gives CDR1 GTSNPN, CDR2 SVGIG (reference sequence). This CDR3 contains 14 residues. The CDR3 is CAWSGSRAQETQYF. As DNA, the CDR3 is TGTGCCTGGAGTGGTAGCCGAGCCCAAGAGACCCAGTACTTC.

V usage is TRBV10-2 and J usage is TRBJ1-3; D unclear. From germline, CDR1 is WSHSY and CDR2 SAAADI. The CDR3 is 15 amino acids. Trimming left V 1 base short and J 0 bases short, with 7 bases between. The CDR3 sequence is CASSELRGSGNTIYF. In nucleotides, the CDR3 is TGCGCCAGCAGTGAGTTGAGAGGCTCTGGAAACACCATATATTTT.

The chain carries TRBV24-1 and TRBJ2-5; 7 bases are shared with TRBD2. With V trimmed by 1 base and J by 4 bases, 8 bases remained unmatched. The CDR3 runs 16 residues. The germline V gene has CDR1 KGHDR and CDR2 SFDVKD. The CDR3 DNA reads TGTGCCACCAGTGATTTAGGGCTAGCGGATTCAGAGACCCAGTACTTC. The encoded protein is CATSDLGLADSETQYF.

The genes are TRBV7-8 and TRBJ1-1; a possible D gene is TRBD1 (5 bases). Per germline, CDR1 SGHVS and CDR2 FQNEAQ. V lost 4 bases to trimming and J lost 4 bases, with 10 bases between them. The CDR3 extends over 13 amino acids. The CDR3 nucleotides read TGTGCCAGCAGCTCCTCAGGGTTCACTGAAGCTTTCTTT. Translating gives CASSSSGFTEAFF.

CDR3 in DNA: TGTGCCAGCAGCGCCAGCGGCGAGCAGTTCTTC. Encoded protein: CASSASGEQFF. The chain employs TRBV12-3 or TRBV12-4 and TRBJ2-1; a possible D gene is TRBD2 (5 bases). CDR3 length: 11 amino acids. The V end was cut by 6 bases, the J end by 10 bases, with 10 bases between.

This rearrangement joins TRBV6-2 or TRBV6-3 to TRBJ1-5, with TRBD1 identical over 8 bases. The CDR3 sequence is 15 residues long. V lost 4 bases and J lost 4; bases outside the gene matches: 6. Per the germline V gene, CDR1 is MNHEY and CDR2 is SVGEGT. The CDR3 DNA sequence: TGTGCCAGCAGTTCCCTGGACAGGGAAAATCAGCCCCAGCATTTT. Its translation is CASSSLDRENQPQHF.

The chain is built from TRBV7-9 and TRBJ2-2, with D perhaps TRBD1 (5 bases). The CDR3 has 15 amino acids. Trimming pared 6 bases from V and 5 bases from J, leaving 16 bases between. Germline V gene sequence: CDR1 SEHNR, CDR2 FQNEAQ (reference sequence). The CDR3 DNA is TGTGCCAGCAGTACAGCCTTAAAGGGGACCGGGGAGCTGTTTTTT. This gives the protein CASSTALKGTGELFF.